This T cell receptor (beta chain) was retrieved from a study of vaccination and CD4 T cells after COVID-19. With respect to this clonotype: Antigen: not known.

Treatment described: approximately nine-day PBMC culture with coronavirus spike peptide pools or control peptides (ViraFEST assay). Sequencing of cultured CD4+ T cell DNA used the Oncomine TCR Beta short-read assay. TCRdb recomputed calls from the PCR reads with MiXCR, one row per CDR3 protein. Of about 11,000 distinct CDR3 sequences listed, about 53% were seen once; the top ten hold about an eighth. Germline V gene lookup returns CDR1 MNHNS and CDR2 SASEGT. This CDR3 region has 14 residues. The ends were cut back, 4 bases at V and 2 bases at J, with 11 bases in the middle. This chain connects TRBV6-1 to TRBJ1-2; perhaps TRBD1 as D (5 bases). This receptor was obtained from a human donor who had recovered from COVID-19. Sample: CD4+ T cells from blood, cultured in vitro. The CDR3 loop reads CASSGRGGNYGYTF. Written as DNA, the CDR3 is TGTGCCAGCAGTGGACGTGGGGGGAACTATGGCTACACCTTC.